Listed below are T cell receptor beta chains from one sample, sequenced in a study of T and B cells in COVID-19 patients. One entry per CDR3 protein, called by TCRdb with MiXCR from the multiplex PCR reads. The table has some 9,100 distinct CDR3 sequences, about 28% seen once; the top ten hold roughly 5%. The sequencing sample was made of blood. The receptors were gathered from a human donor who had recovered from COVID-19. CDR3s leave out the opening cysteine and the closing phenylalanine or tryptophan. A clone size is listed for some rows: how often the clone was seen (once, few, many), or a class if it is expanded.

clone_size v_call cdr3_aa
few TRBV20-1 SARRQGNTGELF
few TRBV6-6 ASSYPPTGGTEAF
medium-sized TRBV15 ATSFHGVGYEQF
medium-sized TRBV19 ASSRQGWAETQY
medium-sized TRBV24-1 ATSDTQDTGELF
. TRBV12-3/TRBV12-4 ASSLGGDVAEAF
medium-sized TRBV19 ASSMGTGATNEKLF
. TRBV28 ASSPILAGGTDTQY
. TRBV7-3 ASSLTGERPF
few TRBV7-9 ASSLLLAASTDTQY
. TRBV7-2 ASNLQGAGYNEQF
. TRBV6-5 ASTDLWGRGSTGELF
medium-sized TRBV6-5 ASSARTGTAEAF
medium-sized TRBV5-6 ASSAAQKPYEQY
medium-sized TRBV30 AWSVRLDTQY
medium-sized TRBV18 ASSPQGNTEAF
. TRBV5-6 ASSLPGTGGTGELF
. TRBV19 ASKPQGANTEAF
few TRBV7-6 ASSKGLAGGFFSTDTQY
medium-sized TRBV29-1 SVGSGTVGGYT